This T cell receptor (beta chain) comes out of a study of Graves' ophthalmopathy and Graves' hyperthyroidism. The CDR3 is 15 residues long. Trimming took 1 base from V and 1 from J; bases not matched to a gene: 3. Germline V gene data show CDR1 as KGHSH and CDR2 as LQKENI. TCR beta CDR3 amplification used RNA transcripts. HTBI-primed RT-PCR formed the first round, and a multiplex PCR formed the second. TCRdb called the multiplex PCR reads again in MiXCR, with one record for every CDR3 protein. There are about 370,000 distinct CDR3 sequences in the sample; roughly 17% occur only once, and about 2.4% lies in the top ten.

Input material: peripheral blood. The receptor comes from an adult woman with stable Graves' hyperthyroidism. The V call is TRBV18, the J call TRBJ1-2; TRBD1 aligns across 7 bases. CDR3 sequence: CASSPQDRINYGYTF. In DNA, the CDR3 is TGTGCCAGCTCACCACAGGACAGGATTAACTATGGCTACACCTTC.